Presented here are 26 T cell receptor beta chains from one specimen sequenced in a study of cytotoxic CD8 clonotypes in ibrutinib-treated CLL. TCRdb's table, derived via immunoSEQ multiplex PCR, lists solely in-frame clones and lacks some. The sample shows 200,000 or so clones, more than 75% of them seen only once. The sample here was PBMCs, taken after 12 months of ibrutinib treatment. Every receptor here comes from a human donor with chronic lymphocytic leukemia.

The chain uses TRBV6-1 and TRBJ2-3; the match to TRBD1 covers 8 bases. The junction had 17 bases not matched to a gene; V was cut back by 1 base and J by 5 bases. The CDR3 contains 19 residues. Germline V gives CDR1 MNHNS, CDR2 SASEGT. The CDR3 is CASSEVRIRSWTGRDTQYF. The DNA of the CDR3 is TGTGCCAGCAGTGAAGTACGGATCCGCTCCTGGACAGGGAGAGATACGCAGTATTTT.

The rearrangement links TRBV7-9 to TRBJ1-2; the match to TRBD1 covers 7 bases. Germline CDR1 SEHNR, CDR2 FQNEAQ (reference sequence). The V and J ends lost 5 bases and 5 bases, in that order; junction bases with no gene match: 5. CDR3 length: 13 amino acids. For the CDR3, the DNA is TGTGCCAGCAGCGCGGGACAGCGTTATGGCTACACCTTC. It is translated as CASSAGQRYGYTF.

The rearrangement uses TRBV6-5 and TRBJ2-5, with D uncertain. CDR1 is MNHEY, CDR2 SVGAGI, per germline. The CDR3 has 16 residues. V lost 2 bases to trimming and J lost 0 bases, with 13 bases between them. The CDR3 protein is CASSYKGSAYQETQYF. CDR3 nucleotides: TGTGCCAGCAGTTACAAGGGCAGCGCGTACCAAGAGACCCAGTACTTC.

The chain combines TRBV4-1 with TRBJ1-1; D call uncertain. Trimming removed 1 base from V and 1 base from J, with 4 bases in between. CDR3 length equals 13 residues. Germline V gene sequence: CDR1 MGHRA, CDR2 YSYEKL. CDR3 amino acids: CASSQGQNTEAFF. CDR3 sequence (DNA): TGCGCCAGCAGCCAAGGGCAGAACACTGAAGCTTTCTTT.

The CDR3 nucleotides are TGCAGCGTTGAAGCCCCGGACAGGGGAAACTACGAGCAGTACTTC. Translation gives CSVEAPDRGNYEQYF. V gene TRBV29-1 combines with J gene TRBJ2-7; TRBD1 matches at 9 bases. This CDR3 contains 15 residues. Germline lookup yields CDR1 SQVTM and CDR2 ANQGSEA. J gave up 3 bases and V 1 base, and 7 bases lay outside the gene matches.

The V gene is TRBV6-5, the J gene TRBJ2-2, with 7 nucleotides matching TRBD1. Per the germline V gene, CDR1 is MNHEY and CDR2 is SVGAGI. After removal of 3 bases from V and 4 bases from J, the junction contained 5 bases not matched to a gene. The CDR3 is made up of 15 amino acids. The CDR3 nucleotides read TGTGCCAGCAGTTATTCGGACAGGATCACCGGGGAGCTGTTTTTT. Encoded protein: CASSYSDRITGELFF.

V gene TRBV2 combines with J gene TRBJ2-5, with D unresolved. Looked up from germline, CDR1 is SNHLY and CDR2 is FYNNEI. V was cut by 2 bases and J by 5 bases, with 3 bases left in between. The CDR3 is 11 residues long. The CDR3 DNA reads as TGTGCCAGCAGTGAATCTGAGACCCAGTACTTC. This translates into CASSESETQYF.

V usage is TRBV9 and J usage is TRBJ2-2; D not certain. V was cut by 0 bases and J by 1 base, with 4 bases left in between. The CDR3 length is 14 residues. Germline V CDR1 and CDR2: SGDLS, YYNGEE. The DNA for the CDR3 is TGTGCCAGCAGCGTAGTCCAGAACACCGGGGAGCTGTTTTTT. Translation gives CASSVVQNTGELFF.

The V gene is TRBV6-6, the J gene TRBJ2-5; 7 nucleotides agree with TRBD2. This CDR3 comprises 16 residues. From germline, CDR1 is MNHNY and CDR2 SVGAGI (reference sequence). The V gene end was trimmed by 0 bases and the J gene end by 2 bases; junction bases not matched to a gene: 6. Written as DNA, the CDR3 is TGTGCCAGCAGTTACTCTCGGGGGGTTGGACAAGAGACCCAGTACTTC. Translated, it gives CASSYSRGVGQETQYF.

The chain uses TRBV7-9 and TRBJ1-2; D perhaps matches TRBD1 (6 bases). The CDR3 is 15 amino acids. Germline V CDR1 and CDR2: SEHNR, FQNEAQ (reference sequence). Trimming cost V 10 bases and J 2 bases, with 20 bases left between them. Written as DNA, the CDR3 is TGTGCCACCTTTGTGGCGAATACAGGGAACTATGGCTACACCTTC. Protein sequence: CATFVANTGNYGYTF.

Details on this clone: A read error may produce the germline difference seen at one junction end. The CDR3 here is CASSLVAGGPNDEQFF. The CDR3 coding sequence is TGTGCTAGCAGCTTAGTAGCGGGAGGGCCAAACGATGAGCAGTTCTTC. This chain uses TRBV7-7 with TRBJ2-1; TRBD2 matches at 11 bases. The germline V gene has CDR1 SSHAT and CDR2 FNYEAQ (reference sequence). The CDR3 consists of 16 residues.

The chain combines TRBV5-6 with TRBJ1-5; D gene uncertain. CDR1 and CDR2 from the germline V gene are SGHDT and YYEEEE. The CDR3 length is 14 residues. Deletions cut 2 bases from V and 0 bases from J, with 6 bases between. The CDR3 spells CASSFYYSNQPQHF. The CDR3 DNA follows: TGTGCCAGCAGCTTTTACTATAGCAATCAGCCCCAGCATTTT. Based on the CDR3 plus reference TRBV5-6 and TRBJ1-5, the full variable domain is DAGVTQSPTHLIKTRGQQVTLRCSPKSGHDTVSWYQQALGQGPQFIFQYYEEEERQRGNFPDRFSGHQFPNYSSELNVNALLLGDSALYLCASSFYYSNQPQHFGDGTRLSIL.

The rearrangement uses TRBV27 and TRBJ1-2; 7 nucleotides agree with TRBD1. Germline assignment: CDR1 MNHEY and CDR2 SMNVEV (reference sequence). Trimming took 5 bases from V and 0 from J; bases not matched to a gene: 9. The CDR3 has 16 residues. The CDR3 here is CASSDAGTDPNYGYTF. In nucleotides, the CDR3 is TGTGCCAGCAGTGACGCGGGGACAGATCCTAACTATGGCTACACCTTC.

This chain links TRBV7-9 with TRBJ2-3, with TRBD2 matching 13 bases. The trim removed 5 bases at V and 4 bases at J, leaving 6 bases unmatched. Germline V gives CDR1 SEHNR, CDR2 FQNEAQ (reference sequence). The CDR3 has 16 amino acids. The DNA for the CDR3 is TGTGCCAGCAGCCCGCCCGGGACTAGCGGGGCAGATACGCAGTATTTT. The encoded protein is CASSPPGTSGADTQYF. Variable domain in full (rest from reference TRBV7-9 and TRBJ2-3): DTGVSQNPRHKITKRGQNVTFRCDPISEHNRLYWYRQTLGQGPEFLTYFQNEAQLEKSRLLSDRFSAERPKGSFSTLEIQRTEQGDSAMYLCASSPPGTSGADTQYFGPGTRLTVL.

The chain has TRBV18 and TRBJ2-3; the match to TRBD2 covers 13 bases. The CDR3 runs 18 residues. Per the germline V gene, CDR1 is KGHSH and CDR2 is LQKENI. Unmatched junction bases numbered 9, after V lost 5 bases and J lost 1 base. The CDR3 spells CASSAGLAGDSGTDTQYF. CDR3 coding DNA: TGTGCCAGCTCAGCAGGACTAGCGGGAGATTCTGGCACAGATACGCAGTATTTT.

This clone showed up just a few times. The genes are TRBV14 and TRBJ2-7, with TRBD1 identical over 7 bases. Germline loops: CDR1 SGHDN, CDR2 FVKESK. Losses at the gene ends were 4 bases for V and 2 bases for J; bases not matched to a gene: 2. The CDR3 extends over 13 amino acids. Written as DNA, the CDR3 is TGTGCCAGCAGCCCCGGACAGGCCTACGAGCAGTACTTC. Translated, it gives CASSPGQAYEQYF.

The chain links TRBV6-6 to TRBJ2-1, with TRBD2 as a possible D gene (7 bases). This CDR3 comprises 14 residues. Germline CDR1 and CDR2: MNHNY and SVGAGI (reference sequence). Between the trimmed V and J ends, which lost 10 bases and 3 bases, there was a span of 16 bases. For the CDR3, the DNA is TGTGCCACTCAGGGGCTAGCGGACTACAATGAGCAGTTCTTC. It is translated as CATQGLADYNEQFF.

This clone was recorded once. The V gene is TRBV10-3, the J gene TRBJ2-3; D may be TRBD1 (6 bases). Germline assignment: CDR1 ENHRY and CDR2 SYGVKD. Between the trimmed V and J ends, which lost 4 bases and 1 base, there was a span of 15 bases. The CDR3 extends over 16 amino acids. The CDR3 DNA follows: TGTGCCATCAGTGGGGCAGGGGAGCAGGGCACAGATACGCAGTATTTT. Protein: CAISGAGEQGTDTQYF.

The V call is TRBV5-6, the J call TRBJ2-7, with 10 nucleotides matching TRBD2. The ends lost 0 bases at V and 5 bases at J; junction bases unmatched: 11. In germline, CDR1 is SGHDT, CDR2 YYEEEE. The CDR3 length is 17 residues. The CDR3 coding sequence is TGTGCCAGCAGCTTGGGGGCTAGCGGGAGTATGGAAAACGAGCAGTACTTC. Translating it yields CASSLGASGSMENEQYF.

The chain recombines TRBV19 with TRBJ2-7; D might be TRBD1 or TRBD2, each matching 5 bases. The CDR3 runs to 14 residues. The V end lost 6 bases, the J end lost 4 bases, and 16 bases lay between the germline ends. Looked up from germline, CDR1 is LNHDA and CDR2 is SQIVND (reference sequence). Here the CDR3 DNA reads TGTGCCAGTAGCCCCGGGACGGTTCCTTACGAGCAGTACTTC. This sequence encodes CASSPGTVPYEQYF.

This clone was counted between two and nine times. V and J are TRBV5-1 and TRBJ2-3; TRBD1 aligns across 7 bases. The CDR3 sequence is 14 residues long. The V and J ends lost 3 bases and 5 bases, in that order; junction bases with no gene match: 6. Germline lookup yields CDR1 SGHRS and CDR2 YFSETQ. In nucleotides, the CDR3 is TGCGCCAGCAGCTCCCATCAGGGGGAAGATACGCAGTATTTT. The encoded protein is CASSSHQGEDTQYF.

The V call is TRBV27, the J call TRBJ1-5; TRBD1 is a possible D gene (6 bases). CDR1 is MNHEY and CDR2 is SMNVEV in the germline V gene (reference sequence). Trimming left V 4 bases short and J 4 bases short, with 11 bases between. The length of the CDR3 is 14 residues. CDR3 amino acids: CASSSNRVNQPQHF. The DNA for the CDR3 is TGTGCCAGCAGTTCCAACAGGGTTAATCAGCCCCAGCATTTT.

The gene calls are TRBV28 and TRBJ1-1; a weak D match, TRBD1 (5 bases). Trimming took off 8 bases at V and 0 bases at J, with 16 bases between the two ends. CDR1 is MDHEN, CDR2 SYDVKM, per germline. This CDR3 is 15 amino acids long. In DNA form, the CDR3 reads TGTGCCAGCGGACACAGGTTGCTCATGAACACTGAAGCTTTCTTT. Translation: CASGHRLLMNTEAFF.

In this sample, this clone turned up once. In nucleotides, the CDR3 is TGTGCCAGCAGCCCCGTGCAGGGGGGGTCCTACAATGAGCAGTTCTTC. Encoded protein: CASSPVQGGSYNEQFF. V and J are TRBV5-4 and TRBJ2-1; the D call may be TRBD1 or TRBD2 (7 bases each). Germline V gene sequence: CDR1 SGHNT, CDR2 YYREEE (reference sequence). V lost 4 bases to trimming and J lost 1 base, with 15 bases between them. CDR3 length equals 16 residues.

The J gene is TRBJ2-1, the V gene TRBV7-8; 9 bases align to TRBD1. CDR3 length: 15 amino acids. V shed 1 base and J 8 bases; nucleotides not matched to a gene: 6. Germline-derived CDR1 and CDR2 are SGHVS and FQNEAQ. This chain's CDR3 is CASSLVGTGWDEQFF. CDR3 nucleotide sequence: TGTGCCAGCAGCTTAGTTGGGACAGGGTGGGATGAGCAGTTCTTC.

The chain has TRBV28 and TRBJ2-5; no clear D. This CDR3 has 13 amino acids. Trimming took off 3 bases at V and 2 bases at J, with 7 bases between the two ends. The V gene's germline CDR1 is MDHEN and CDR2 SYDVKM. This CDR3 is CASSLYSQETQYF. The CDR3 DNA sequence: TGTGCCAGCAGTTTGTACAGTCAAGAGACCCAGTACTTC.